Below are 2 T cell receptor beta chains sequenced from a single sample in a study of shared clonotypes between healthy human individuals. Clones were read by immunoSEQ multiplex PCR, and TCRdb kept only the in-frame ones, dropping some. Found here are nearly 600,000 clones, just under 97% of them singletons; the top ten hold 0.085% to 0.11%. Naive CD8 isolation took CD45RO-negative cells positively selected for CCR7 and excluded terminally differentiated effector memory CD45RA+ cells. Sequenced input: naive CD8+ T cells sorted from blood. The receptors originated from a young woman in good health.

The chain employs TRBV11-2 and TRBJ2-5, with 9 bases lining up with TRBD1. Judging by the DNA end, TRBJ2-7 fits better; the J call may be wrong. In germline, CDR1 is SGHAT, CDR2 FQNNGV. CDR3 length equals 15 residues. CDR3: CASSLGGQGSYEQYF. The CDR3 DNA follows: TGTGCCAGCAGCTTGGGGGGACAGGGCTCCTACGAGCAGTACTTC.

About this clone itself: The sample has other DNA sequences that encode this CDR3 too. The chain employs TRBV9 and TRBJ1-3; no definite D call. Per germline, CDR1 SGDLS and CDR2 YYNGEE. Trimming left V 0 bases short and J 4 bases short, with 2 bases between. The CDR3 contains 12 residues. The CDR3 region is CASSVDGNTIYF. The CDR3 DNA reads TGTGCCAGCAGCGTAGACGGAAACACCATATATTTT.